These T cell receptor beta chains were read from a single sample in a study of Ad26.COV2.S vaccination and SARS-CoV-2 variants. The assay was immunoSEQ multiplex PCR, and TCRdb's table has in-frame clones only and misses some. This sample yields about 420,000 clones, of which around nine tenths are seen a single time; 3.6% belongs to the top ten. Material: peripheral blood, obtained in a trial of Ad26.COV2.S vaccine versus placebo. These receptors came from a person aged 18-60 years who received the Ad26.COV2.S COVID-19 vaccine or a placebo. The CDR3 runs from the conserved cysteine through the conserved F or W. D genes are given only for firm matches. Not all rows give a size; the values are once, few, many and, for expanded clones, a class.

D	J	V	size	CDR3	DNA
-	TRBJ2-7	TRBV7-6	-	CASSLDPGHYEQYF	TGTGCCAGCAGCTTAGACCCGGGCCACTACGAGCAGTACTTC
-	TRBJ1-2	TRBV3-1/TRBV3-2	-	CASSHAGRASFYGYTF	TGTGCCAGCAGCCACGCTGGGAGGGCCTCCTTCTATGGCTACACCTTC
-	TRBJ2-5	TRBV11-3	-	CASSLVSQETQYF	TGTGCCAGCAGCTTAGTTTCTCAAGAGACCCAGTACTTC
TRBD2	TRBJ2-7	TRBV14	-	CASSQDRLAGFTYEQYF	TGTGCCAGCAGCCAAGATCGGCTAGCGGGGTTTACCTACGAGCAGTACTTC
TRBD2	TRBJ2-7	TRBV7-6	-	CASSPTGGLTYEQYF	TGTGCCAGCAGCCCGACGGGAGGGCTCACCTACGAGCAGTACTTC
-	TRBJ1-2	TRBV5-4	-	CASSSNYGYTF	TGTGCCAGCAGCTCTAACTATGGCTACACCTTC
TRBD1	TRBJ2-3	TRBV7-6	-	CASSNRGRSDTQYF	TGTGCCAGCAGCAACAGGGGGCGCTCAGATACGCAGTATTTT
-	TRBJ2-1	TRBV28	-	CASSFSRFPSRYNEQFF	TGTGCCAGCAGTTTTAGTAGGTTCCCTTCCCGCTACAATGAGCAGTTCTTC
TRBD2	TRBJ2-3	TRBV18	-	CASSPTIAGSTDTQYF	TGTGCCAGCTCACCTACAATAGCGGGGAGCACAGATACGCAGTATTTT
-	TRBJ2-2	TRBV6-2/TRBV6-3	few	CASSSMSTGELFF	TGTGCCAGCAGTTCCATGAGCACCGGGGAGCTGTTTTTT
-	TRBJ1-6	TRBV7-3	-	CASSLNAPYSPLHF	TGTGCCAGCAGCTTAAACGCTCCCTATTCACCCCTCCACTTT
TRBD2	TRBJ2-5	TRBV7-8	-	CASSLRKSGVTQETQYF	TGTGCCAGCAGCTTACGAAAAAGCGGGGTCACGCAAGAGACCCAGTACTTC
-	TRBJ2-7	TRBV5-1	-	CASSLGGSFYEQYF	TGCGCCAGCAGCTTGGGTGGCAGTTTCTACGAGCAGTACTTC
-	TRBJ2-3	TRBV2	-	CASNPLRGLESSDTQYF	TGTGCCAGCAACCCCCTGCGAGGGCTAGAGAGTTCAGATACGCAGTATTTT
TRBD2	TRBJ2-7	TRBV10-3	-	CAISGPGLAGDYEQYF	TGTGCCATCAGTGGCCCGGGACTAGCGGGGGACTACGAGCAGTACTTC
-	TRBJ2-5	TRBV10-1	-	CASSESRAGEQETQYF	TGCGCCAGCAGTGAGTCACGAGCGGGTGAACAAGAGACCCAGTACTTC
TRBD1	TRBJ1-1	TRBV7-9	-	CASSLTGQGFEAFF	TGTGCCAGCAGCCTAACGGGACAGGGGTTTGAAGCTTTCTTT
TRBD1	TRBJ1-6	TRBV30	-	CAWTGQGGSPLHF	TGTGCCTGGACTGGACAGGGTGGTTCACCCCTCCACTTT
-	TRBJ2-4	TRBV4-2	-	CASSHPSEGENIQYF	TGTGCCAGCAGCCACCCTAGCGAAGGGGAAAACATTCAGTACTTC
-	TRBJ2-3	TRBV28	-	CASTTPAAGPSDTQYF	TGTGCCAGCACTACCCCGGCGGCAGGTCCCTCGGATACGCAGTATTTT
-	TRBJ1-1	TRBV7-9	-	CASSSRTETLNTEAFF	TGTGCCAGCAGCTCCCGGACGGAAACATTGAACACTGAAGCTTTCTTT
-	TRBJ2-1	TRBV5-6	-	CASSLSLSSYNEQFF	TGTGCCAGCAGCCTAAGCCTCAGCTCCTACAATGAGCAGTTCTTC
TRBD1	TRBJ2-5	TRBV18	-	CASSADRAKKETQYF	TGTGCCAGCTCAGCGGACAGGGCGAAGAAAGAGACCCAGTACTTC
TRBD1	TRBJ2-5	TRBV9	-	CASSEHWTGEETQYF	TGTGCCAGCAGCGAACATTGGACAGGGGAGGAGACCCAGTACTTC
TRBD1	TRBJ2-7	TRBV4-3	-	CASSRGTGGLYEQYF	TGCGCCAGCAGCCGAGGGACAGGGGGCCTCTACGAGCAGTACTTC
-	TRBJ2-3	TRBV11-3	-	CASSPGGALTDTQYF	TGTGCCAGCAGCCCAGGGGGGGCGCTCACAGATACGCAGTATTTT
-	TRBJ1-3	TRBV30	-	CAWSALTRGAGNTIYF	TGTGCCTGGAGTGCCTTGACTCGAGGAGCCGGAAACACCATATATTTT
-	TRBJ1-2	TRBV11-2	-	CASSLGRQNYGYTF	TGTGCCAGCAGCTTAGGGAGGCAGAACTATGGCTACACCTTC
TRBD1	TRBJ1-6	TRBV5-4	few	CASRPDRLVYNSPLHF	TGTGCCAGCAGGCCGGACAGGCTAGTCTATAATTCACCCCTCCACTTT
-	TRBJ2-3	TRBV5-5	-	CASSIRDTSTDTQYF	TGTGCCAGCAGCATCCGGGACACTAGCACAGATACGCAGTATTTT
TRBD1	TRBJ2-2	TRBV19	-	CASSLTGGGSGELFF	TGTGCCAGTAGCCTCACAGGGGGCGGGTCCGGGGAGCTGTTTTTT
TRBD2	TRBJ2-2	TRBV9	-	CASSRTSGNTGELFF	TGTGCCAGCAGCAGGACTAGCGGGAACACCGGGGAGCTGTTTTTT
TRBD1	TRBJ2-6	TRBV7-9	-	CASSSNRGPYPGANVLTF	TGTGCCAGCAGCTCCAACAGGGGGCCATACCCCGGGGCCAACGTCCTGACTTTC
TRBD1	TRBJ1-6	TRBV4-2	few	CASSQGTVAAPLHF	TGTGCCAGCAGCCAGGGGACAGTGGCTGCTCCCCTCCACTTT
-	TRBJ2-7	TRBV4-2	-	CASSQDRQTYEQYF	TGTGCCAGCAGCCAAGACAGGCAAACCTACGAGCAGTACTTC
-	TRBJ2-3	TRBV10-3	-	CAISKALRGTDTQYF	TGTGCCATCAGTAAGGCCCTCCGGGGCACAGATACGCAGTATTTT
-	TRBJ2-1	TRBV10-3	once	CAISEIRLDNEQFF	TGTGCCATCAGTGAGATACGGTTAGACAATGAGCAGTTCTTC
-	TRBJ2-3	TRBV10-2	-	CASIDGPTDTQYF	TGCGCCAGCATCGACGGACCCACAGATACGCAGTATTTT
-	TRBJ2-2	TRBV11-2	few	CASSLLGANTGELFF	TGTGCCAGCAGCTTATTAGGGGCGAACACCGGGGAGCTGTTTTTT
-	TRBJ2-3	TRBV19	-	CASSIGLPAPDTQYF	TGTGCCAGTAGTATCGGCCTACCGGCACCAGATACGCAGTATTTT
-	TRBJ2-3	TRBV5-1	-	CASSGQGTDTQYF	TGCGCCAGCAGCGGTCAGGGGACAGATACGCAGTATTTT
-	TRBJ1-2	TRBV7-8	-	CASSPAWVGHGYTF	TGTGCCAGCAGCCCAGCCTGGGTAGGGCATGGCTACACCTTC
-	TRBJ1-5	TRBV5-1	once	CASSLAGTHQPQHF	TGCGCCAGCAGCTTGGCAGGGACCCATCAGCCCCAGCATTTT
-	TRBJ1-5	TRBV11-2	-	CASSSDSISNQPQHF	TGTGCCAGCAGCTCAGACAGTATAAGCAATCAGCCCCAGCATTTT
-	TRBJ2-7	TRBV19	-	CASSIRPGGSYEQYF	TGTGCCAGTAGTATAAGGCCCGGCGGCTCCTACGAGCAGTACTTC
-	TRBJ2-5	TRBV5-4	-	CASSPLTKETQYF	TGTGCCAGCAGTCCATTAACCAAAGAGACCCAGTACTTC
-	TRBJ2-1	TRBV11-3	-	CASSPRASGGEQFF	TGTGCCAGCAGCCCCCGGGCCTCCGGGGGTGAGCAGTTCTTC
TRBD1	TRBJ2-1	TRBV11-3	-	CASSQGQPYNEQFF	TGTGCCAGCAGCCAGGGACAGCCGTACAATGAGCAGTTCTTC
-	TRBJ2-1	TRBV28	-	CASSLGGVYNEQFF	TGTGCCAGCAGTTTAGGCGGGGTGTACAATGAGCAGTTCTTC
-	TRBJ1-6	TRBV6-2/TRBV6-3	-	CASSRADNSPLHF	TGTGCCAGCAGTCGGGCAGATAATTCACCCCTCCACTTT
TRBD2	TRBJ2-3	TRBV7-6	-	CASSSGRGGPDTQYF	TGTGCCAGCAGCTCGGGGCGGGGGGGCCCAGATACGCAGTATTTT
-	TRBJ2-1	TRBV24-1	-	CATSGPVRTGRGNEQFF	TGTGCCACCAGTGGGCCGGTCCGGACAGGGAGGGGGAATGAGCAGTTCTTC
TRBD1	TRBJ2-1	TRBV7-3	-	CASSLGTGTYNEQFF	TGTGCCAGCAGCCTCGGGACAGGGACCTACAATGAGCAGTTCTTC
TRBD1	TRBJ1-1	TRBV29-1	-	CSVEEPTGGSTEAFF	TGCAGCGTTGAAGAACCGACAGGGGGGTCGACTGAAGCTTTCTTT
-	TRBJ1-5	TRBV18	-	CASSQGYSNQPQHF	TGTGCCAGCTCACAGGGCTATAGCAATCAGCCCCAGCATTTT
TRBD1	TRBJ2-5	TRBV2	-	CASTWDSLNPAETQYF	TGTGCCAGCACCTGGGACAGTTTGAATCCAGCGGAGACCCAGTACTTC